This T cell receptor beta chain was identified in a study of cytomegalovirus exposure and HLA in healthy donors. The PCR contained 60 Vbeta and 13 Jbeta primers. Some clones are missing from TCRdb's copy, which holds only in-frame ones; the method was immunoSEQ multiplex PCR. The sample consists of about 140,000 clones, roughly four fifths of them appearing once. This clone has only one observation. The antigen remains unidentified. Trimming took off 11 bases at V and 3 bases at J, with 21 bases between the two ends. The CDR3 extends over 15 amino acids. Germline assignment: CDR1 MNHNS and CDR2 SASEGT. Whole-study results and caveats: Later analysis associated a missense DCLRE1C variant with TCR beta V- and J-gene trimming.

This chain uses TRBV6-1 with TRBJ2-3, with D possibly matching TRBD1 (6 bases). This sequence originates from a man aged 25 to 40 in good health and CMV-seronegative. The sequenced sample consisted of PBMCs. The CDR3 is CAVSRGQGLTDTQYF. The CDR3 DNA reads as TGTGCCGTTTCCAGGGGCCAGGGGTTGACAGATACGCAGTATTTT.